The source of this TCR beta chain is a study of T cell changes during pregnancy in multiple sclerosis. The germline V gene has CDR1 ENHRY and CDR2 SYGVKD. V was clipped by 8 bases and J by 4 bases; unmatched bases: 4. CDR3 length: 13 amino acids. Sequencing was performed with immunoSEQ multiplex PCR; in TCRdb, only in-frame clones are kept and a portion is missing. Of about 51,000 clones listed, roughly 94% were seen once; the top ten hold about 0.5%. This chain connects TRBV10-3 to TRBJ2-5, with TRBD2 matching over 10 bases. The receptor's source is a female donor with multiple sclerosis, enrolled in a pregnancy study. Sequenced material: CD4+ T cells from peripheral blood mononuclear cells, taken in the second trimester of pregnancy. This chain's CDR3 is CAIGPSGGETQYF. DNA for the CDR3: TGTGCCATCGGTCCTAGCGGGGGAGAGACCCAGTACTTC.